The 20 T cell receptor beta chains below come from one sample, sequenced in a study of blood T cells in healthy people across ages. PCR was performed a second time for roughly 7 to 12 cycles using a sample-barcoded 5' primer and a J-beta primer mix. TCRdb itself ran the 5' RACE reads through MiXCR, one entry per CDR3 protein. The table has hundreds of thousands of distinct CDR3 sequences, over 45% seen once. Input material: blood. The receptors derive from a man aged 25 to 40 in good health.

The gene calls are TRBV15 and TRBJ2-3, with 7 nucleotides matching TRBD1. Trimming at V came to 0 bases and at J to 3 bases, leaving 9 bases not matched to a gene. This CDR3 has 17 residues. Germline V gives CDR1 LNHNV, CDR2 YYDKDF (reference sequence). Written as DNA, the CDR3 is TGTGCCACCAGCAGAGAGCGACAGGGTTGGGGGACAGATACGCAGTATTTT. Amino acid sequence: CATSRERQGWGTDTQYF.

Only a few counts were recorded for this clonotype. The rearrangement joins TRBV6-5 to TRBJ2-4; 14 bases map to TRBD2. The J call is doubtful: the DNA matches TRBJ2-7 better. The CDR3 has 18 residues. The germline CDR1 and CDR2 sequences are MNHEY and SVGAGI. The CDR3 region has the DNA TGTGCCAGCAGTTACGGGGGGACTAGCGGGAGCGGGACCTACGAGCAGTACTTC. Residues: CASSYGGTSGSGTYEQYF.

CDR3 amino acids: CASTPGSGYQPQHF. DNA of the CDR3: TGTGCCAGCACCCCTGGATCCGGGTATCAGCCCCAGCATTTT. The chain recombines TRBV6-2 or TRBV6-3 with TRBJ1-5, with D hard to call. Germline assignment: CDR1 MNHEY and CDR2 SVGEGT. The CDR3 covers 14 residues. Trimming left V 7 bases short and J 5 bases short, with 15 bases between.

The V and J genes are TRBV4-2 and TRBJ2-4, with 11 nucleotides matching TRBD2. Near its end, the DNA agrees better with TRBJ2-7, so the J call may be wrong. The germline V gene has CDR1 LGHNA and CDR2 YNFKEQ. The CDR3 length is 17 residues. This chain's CDR3 is CASSPVKLLAGAYEQYF. In DNA, the CDR3 is TGTGCCAGCAGCCCAGTTAAACTACTAGCGGGGGCCTACGAGCAGTACTTC.

The chain links TRBV20-1 to TRBJ1-5; 7 nucleotides agree with TRBD1. The V gene's germline CDR1 is DFQATT and CDR2 SNEGSKA (reference sequence). The J segment lost 5 bases and the V segment lost 4 bases, leaving 5 bases of the junction unmatched. The CDR3 has 13 residues. CDR3 protein: CSAKPTGDQPQHF. The DNA of the CDR3 is TGCAGTGCTAAGCCCACAGGGGATCAGCCCCAGCATTTT.

The CDR3 is CSVSDEQFF. The CDR3 nucleotides read TGCAGCGTTAGTGATGAGCAGTTCTTC. J is TRBJ2-1 and V is TRBV29-1; D unresolved. Germline CDR1 is SQVTM and CDR2 is ANQGSEA. This CDR3 is built from 9 residues. Deletions cut 5 bases from V and 8 bases from J, with 4 bases between.

In DNA form, the CDR3 reads TGCAGTGTAACAGGGGGAAGCTCCTACAATGAGCAGTTCTTC. Protein: CSVTGGSSYNEQFF. The genes are TRBV20-1 and TRBJ2-1; 8 bases map to TRBD1. The V gene end was trimmed by 7 bases and the J gene end by 0 bases; junction bases not matched to a gene: 5. CDR1 is DFQATT, CDR2 SNEGSKA, per germline (reference sequence). This CDR3 contains 14 residues.

The chain employs TRBV3-1 and TRBJ2-1; possible D gene TRBD2, 5 bases. CDR1 LGHDT and CDR2 YNNKEL come from the germline V gene (reference sequence). V lost 2 bases to trimming and J lost 9 bases, with 14 bases between them. The CDR3 is made up of 14 amino acids. The CDR3 region is CASSQNGGGTEQFF. The CDR3 DNA follows: TGTGCCAGCAGCCAAAACGGAGGAGGCACTGAGCAGTTCTTC.

The gene calls are TRBV5-1 and TRBJ2-7; 10 bases fit TRBD1. With the DNA end fitting TRBJ2-4 better, the J assignment may be wrong. There are 15 residues in the CDR3. Germline V gene lookup returns CDR1 SGHRS and CDR2 YFSETQ. CDR3 in DNA: TGCGCCAGCAGCTCGACAGGGGGCCTTTTAGACATTCAGTACTTC. The encoded protein is CASSSTGGLLDIQYF.

This clonotype has only a few counts. This chain connects TRBV12-3 or TRBV12-4 to TRBJ2-4; 12 positions agree with TRBD2. The end of the DNA fits TRBJ2-7 better, so the J call may be wrong. The CDR3 totals 15 residues. In nucleotides, the CDR3 is TGTGCCAGCAGTCCGACTAGCGGGAGCGGGTACGAGCAGTACTTC. It codes for CASSPTSGSGYEQYF.

The gene calls are TRBV27 and TRBJ2-3, with D tentatively TRBD2 (5 bases). Germline CDR1 and CDR2: MNHEY and SMNVEV (reference sequence). Trimming took 2 bases from V and 10 from J, leaving 13 bases between them. The CDR3 length is 13 residues. CDR3 amino acids: CASSLDSERAQYF. As DNA, the CDR3 is TGTGCCAGCAGTTTAGACTCGGAGAGGGCGCAGTATTTT.

This clonotype was seen just once. The rearrangement links TRBV9 to TRBJ2-7; possibly TRBD1 for D (6 bases). The V gene lost 3 bases and the J gene lost 5 bases, with 15 bases spanning the gap. The CDR3 is made up of 14 amino acids. CDR1 SGDLS and CDR2 YYNGEE come from the germline V gene. DNA of the CDR3: TGTGCCAGCAGCGCCACTCCAACAGGGAACGAGCAGTACTTC. This sequence encodes CASSATPTGNEQYF.

The CDR3 reads CSVEVVSDGGYTF. DNA of the CDR3: TGCAGCGTTGAAGTAGTCAGCGACGGAGGCTACACCTTC. This chain links TRBV29-1 with TRBJ1-2; D gene uncertain. Germline V lookup: CDR1 SQVTM, CDR2 ANQGSEA. Trimming cost V 1 base and J 8 bases, with 14 bases left between them. The CDR3 has 13 amino acids.

This clonotype showed up just a few times. CDR3 sequence reads: CASRPGEDGSLFF. As DNA, the CDR3 is TGCGCCAGCAGACCCGGGGAGGATGGCTCACTGTTTTTT. V usage is TRBV5-1 and J usage is TRBJ1-4; D not resolved. V lost 5 bases and J lost 13, with 18 bases in between. Germline CDR1 and CDR2: SGHRS and YFSETQ. This CDR3 comprises 13 residues.

The rearrangement joins TRBV24-1 to TRBJ2-2, with D hard to call. Trimming removed 4 bases at V and 8 bases at J, with 7 bases between. The CDR3 covers 12 residues. Germline CDR1 KGHDR, CDR2 SFDVKD. CDR3 protein: CATSEVGGELFF. CDR3 DNA: TGTGCCACCAGTGAGGTCGGTGGGGAGCTGTTTTTT.

The sample holds a few counts of this clonotype. The gene calls are TRBV12-3 or TRBV12-4 and TRBJ2-5; 9 bases agree with TRBD1. The ends lost 6 bases at V and 6 bases at J; junction bases unmatched: 11. There are 15 residues in the CDR3. This chain's CDR3 is CASSPGQGSFQTQYF. The CDR3 bases are TGTGCCAGCAGCCCTGGACAGGGGAGTTTCCAGACCCAGTACTTC.

This clonotype was detected a few times. The CDR3 spells CASSQDRTSATYEQYF. In DNA form, the CDR3 reads TGCGCCAGCAGCCAAGACCGGACTAGCGCCACCTACGAGCAGTACTTC. This chain joins TRBV4-3 and TRBJ2-1; TRBD2 aligns across 9 bases. The J call may be faulty, since TRBJ2-7 better matches the DNA end. CDR1 is LGHNA, CDR2 YSLEER, per germline. CDR3 length: 16 amino acids.

The chain recombines TRBV20-1 with TRBJ2-7; D may be TRBD2 (5 bases). Trimming cost V 3 bases and J 1 base, with 13 bases left between them. Germline V lookup: CDR1 DFQATT, CDR2 SNEGSKA (reference sequence). The CDR3 loop spans 14 amino acids. CDR3 residues: CSASWESQSYEQYF. DNA of the CDR3: TGCAGTGCTAGTTGGGAGTCACAGTCCTACGAGCAGTACTTC.

This clonotype was counted a few times. This chain uses TRBV28 with TRBJ2-4; D assignment may be TRBD1 or TRBD2 (5 bases each). The CDR3 spans 12 residues. V was cut by 8 bases and J by 7 bases, with 12 bases left in between. Germline CDR1 is MDHEN and CDR2 is SYDVKM. CDR3 sequence: CASGGIGNIQYF. In nucleotides, the CDR3 is TGTGCCAGCGGGGGTATTGGGAACATTCAGTACTTC.

V gene TRBV20-1 combines with J gene TRBJ1-4, with unresolved D. The CDR3 spans 15 residues. Germline V gives CDR1 DFQATT, CDR2 SNEGSKA (reference sequence). V was cut by 0 bases and J by 4 bases, with 12 bases left in between. The CDR3 nucleotides read TGCAGTGCTAGAGATACGACACGAAGTAATGAAAAACTGTTTTTT. Protein sequence: CSARDTTRSNEKLFF.